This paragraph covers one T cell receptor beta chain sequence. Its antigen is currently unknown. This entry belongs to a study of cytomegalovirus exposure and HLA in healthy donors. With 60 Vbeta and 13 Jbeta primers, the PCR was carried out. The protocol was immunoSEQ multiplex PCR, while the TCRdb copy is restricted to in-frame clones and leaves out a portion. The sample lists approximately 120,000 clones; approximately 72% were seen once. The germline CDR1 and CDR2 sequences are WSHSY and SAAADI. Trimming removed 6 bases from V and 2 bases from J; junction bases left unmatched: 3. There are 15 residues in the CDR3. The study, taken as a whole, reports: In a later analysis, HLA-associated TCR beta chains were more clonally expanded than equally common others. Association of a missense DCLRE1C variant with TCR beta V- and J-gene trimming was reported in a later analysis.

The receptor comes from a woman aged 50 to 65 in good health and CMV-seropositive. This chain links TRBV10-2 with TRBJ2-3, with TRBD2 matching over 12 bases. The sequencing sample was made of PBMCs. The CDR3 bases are TGCGCCAGCAGCGGACTAGCGGGAATCACAGATACGCAGTATTTT. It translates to CASSGLAGITDTQYF.